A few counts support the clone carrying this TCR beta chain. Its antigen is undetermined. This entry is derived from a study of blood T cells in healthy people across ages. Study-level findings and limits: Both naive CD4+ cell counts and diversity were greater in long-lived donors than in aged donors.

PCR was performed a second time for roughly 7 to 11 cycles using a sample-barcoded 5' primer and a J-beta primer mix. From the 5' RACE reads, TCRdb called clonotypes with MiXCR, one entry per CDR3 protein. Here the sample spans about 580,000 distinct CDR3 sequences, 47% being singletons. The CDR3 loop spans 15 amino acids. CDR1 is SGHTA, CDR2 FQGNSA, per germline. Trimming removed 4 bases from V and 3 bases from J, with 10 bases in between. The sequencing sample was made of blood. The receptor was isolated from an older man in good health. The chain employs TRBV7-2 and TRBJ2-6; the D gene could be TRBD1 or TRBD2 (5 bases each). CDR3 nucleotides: TGTGCCAGCAGCTCGAGGGGAGTTGGGGCCAACGTCCTGACTTTC. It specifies CASSSRGVGANVLTF.